This TCR beta chain is from a study of blood T cell repertoires in COVID-19. TCRdb keeps only in-frame clones here, not all; method: immunoSEQ multiplex PCR. Counted here are fewer than 350,000 clones, 81% occurring once; the ten biggest clones make up around 3%. The sample comprised peripheral blood. The sequence came from a woman aged 55-70 years with active or convalescent COVID-19.

This chain's CDR3 is CASSPGRWQPQHF. DNA of the CDR3: TGTGCCAGCAGTCCTGGGCGATGGCAGCCCCAGCATTTT. V is TRBV27 and J is TRBJ1-5; no clear D gene. The germline gives CDR1 MNHEY, CDR2 SMNVEV (reference sequence). V was trimmed by 5 bases and J by 7 bases, leaving 12 bases between them. The CDR3 covers 13 residues.